These 17 T cell receptor beta chains share one sample of origin, sequenced in a study. The sorted Tregs were CD4+CD25+CD127-/low cells. TCRdb independently ran MiXCR on the 5' RACE reads; one entry per CDR3 protein. Found here are around 10,000 distinct CDR3 sequences, about 14% of them singletons; the top ten hold approximately 3%. Sequenced material: Tregs sorted from blood. All receptors come from a female donor with breast cancer.

This clonotype is classed as medium-sized. The chain recombines TRBV7-9 with TRBJ2-1, with 7 bases that match TRBD2. The germline gives CDR1 SEHNR, CDR2 FQNEAQ (reference sequence). V gave up 5 bases and J gave up 4 bases; unmatched junction bases: 8. This CDR3 has 15 residues. The CDR3 here is CASSPAGGSYNEQFF. CDR3 nucleotides: TGTGCCAGCAGCCCCGCCGGCGGGAGTTACAATGAGCAGTTCTTC.

This clonotype qualifies as medium-sized (0.01 to 0.1%). The J gene is TRBJ1-1, the V gene TRBV5-1; TRBD1 is a possible D gene (6 bases). Trimming took 0 bases from V and 5 from J, leaving 11 bases between them. The CDR3 spans 14 residues. Germline V lookup: CDR1 SGHRS, CDR2 YFSETQ. The DNA of the CDR3 is TGCGCCAGCAGCTTGGAAACAGGGAGAACTGAAGCTTTCTTT. Its translation is CASSLETGRTEAFF.

This clonotype is judged medium-sized. The rearrangement joins TRBV7-6 to TRBJ2-7; possibly TRBD2 for D (6 bases). The CDR3 sequence is 14 residues long. V was clipped by 5 bases and J by 6 bases, with 17 bases between them. Germline V gene data show CDR1 as SGHVS and CDR2 as FNYEAQ. CDR3 protein: CASSPRLGVPEQYF. In nucleotides, the CDR3 is TGTGCCAGCAGCCCGAGACTAGGTGTGCCCGAGCAGTACTTC.

Of note for this clonotype: This sequence may be a read error, since a much larger clone differs from it by one base. This chain uses TRBV5-4 with TRBJ2-7, with a possible D match to TRBD2 (5 bases). Looked up from germline, CDR1 is SGHNT and CDR2 is YYREEE (reference sequence). This CDR3 comprises 13 residues. The chain's CDR3 is CASSLTGSNELYF. DNA for the CDR3: TGTGCCAGCAGCTTAACGGGGAGTAACGAGCTGTACTTC.

This clonotype was seen a handful of times. The chain links TRBV4-1 to TRBJ2-3, with 9 bases identical to TRBD1. This CDR3 has 15 residues. Trimming at V came to 5 bases and at J to 3 bases, leaving 6 bases not matched to a gene. The germline CDR1 and CDR2 sequences are MGHRA and YSYEKL. The CDR3 here is CASSLRQGGTDTQYF. As DNA, the CDR3 is TGCGCCAGCAGCTTGAGACAGGGGGGTACAGATACGCAGTATTTT.

By sample fraction, this clonotype is medium-sized (0.01 to 0.1%). V usage is TRBV12-3 or TRBV12-4 and J usage is TRBJ2-7; TRBD2 matches at 10 bases. V was clipped by 6 bases and J by 11 bases; unmatched bases: 4. This CDR3 has 11 amino acids. The CDR3 protein is CASSSGLAEYF. The CDR3 coding sequence is TGTGCCAGCAGCTCAGGACTAGCGGAGTACTTC.

This clonotype is medium-sized (0.01 to 0.1%) in the sample. The rearrangement joins TRBV5-1 to TRBJ1-1; D is possibly TRBD1 (5 bases). The CDR3 is made up of 14 amino acids. Trimming cost V 0 bases and J 5 bases, with 11 bases left between them. CDR1 and CDR2 (germline): SGHRS, YFSETQ. This chain's CDR3 is CASSLEAGRTEAFF. In nucleotides, the CDR3 is TGCGCCAGCAGCTTGGAGGCAGGGAGGACTGAAGCTTTCTTT.

Points on this clonotype: This clone may be a read error of a much larger clone one base away. This sequence joins TRBV20-1 and TRBJ2-3; tentatively, D is TRBD2 (6 bases). Per the germline V gene, CDR1 is DFQATT and CDR2 is SNEGSKA (reference sequence). The CDR3 totals 16 residues. CDR3 coding DNA: TGCAGTGATAGAGATCGAACTAGCCGAGGCACAGATACGCAGTATTTT. Translation gives CSDRDRTSRGTDTQYF.

By its share, this clonotype is medium-sized. J is TRBJ2-5 and V is TRBV29-1, with unresolved D. Germline V gives CDR1 SQVTM, CDR2 ANQGSEA. There are 12 residues in the CDR3. V shed 4 bases and J shed 4 bases, with 10 bases lying between them. The DNA of the CDR3 is TGCAGCGTTGGTAGGAGTGGAGAGACCCAGTACTTC. The encoded protein is CSVGRSGETQYF.

By sample share, this clonotype is medium-sized. J is TRBJ2-1 and V is TRBV2, with TRBD2 as a possible D gene (5 bases). Trimming took 5 bases from V and 6 from J, leaving 17 bases between them. From germline, CDR1 is SNHLY and CDR2 FYNNEI. The CDR3 runs 15 residues. The CDR3 sequence: CASSRAVLPFNEQFF. In nucleotides, the CDR3 is TGTGCCAGCAGTCGAGCGGTCCTTCCTTTCAATGAGCAGTTCTTC.

This clonotype was recorded at least ten times. J is TRBJ2-1 and V is TRBV11-2; TRBD1 is a possible D gene (5 bases). V lost 3 bases, J lost 2 bases, and 11 bases lay in between. The CDR3 loop spans 15 amino acids. Germline V gives CDR1 SGHAT, CDR2 FQNNGV. The CDR3, as DNA: TGTGCCAGCAGCTTCACAGGTGCTACCTACAATGAGCAGTTCTTC. Its translation is CASSFTGATYNEQFF.

This clonotype is medium-sized (0.01 to 0.1%). The CDR3 protein is CASSLGQTSYEQYF. The CDR3 DNA sequence: TGCGCCAGCAGCTTGGGACAGACCTCCTACGAGCAGTACTTC. The genes are TRBV5-1 and TRBJ2-7, with D tentatively TRBD1 (5 bases). Trimming left V 0 bases short and J 0 bases short, with 7 bases between. This CDR3 spans 14 amino acids. CDR1 is SGHRS and CDR2 is YFSETQ in the germline V gene.

By its share, this clonotype is medium-sized (0.01 to 0.1%). J is TRBJ2-5 and V is TRBV7-9, with TRBD1 identical over 9 bases. V was pared by 6 bases and J by 5 bases, with 13 bases of the junction left unmatched. The CDR3 totals 16 residues. Germline CDR1 reads SEHNR; CDR2 reads FQNEAQ (reference sequence). The CDR3 sequence is CASRKLGQGDGETQYF. CDR3 DNA sequence: TGTGCCAGCAGAAAATTGGGACAGGGTGACGGGGAGACCCAGTACTTC.

Concerning this clonotype itself: One end of the junction does not line up with germline, which may come from a read error. The rearrangement uses TRBV5-6 and TRBJ1-4; no reliable D call. CDR1 and CDR2 (germline): SGHDT, YYEEEE. CDR3 length: 13 amino acids. The DNA for the CDR3 is TGTGCCAGCCGCTTAGGACGGTCCGAAAAACTGTTTTTT. As protein: CASRLGRSEKLFF. Full variable domain (remainder filled in from reference TRBV5-6 and TRBJ1-4): DAGVTQSPTHLIKTRGQQVTLRCSPKSGHDTVSWYQQALGQGPQFIFQYYEEEERQRGNFPDRFSGHQFPNYSSELNVNALLLGDSALYLCASRLGRSEKLFFGSGTQLSVL.

By share of the sample, this clonotype is medium-sized. This chain joins TRBV6-6 and TRBJ1-5, with D unresolved. Germline loops: CDR1 MNHNY, CDR2 SVGAGI (reference sequence). The CDR3 spans 13 residues. Deletions cut 2 bases from V and 2 bases from J, with 4 bases between. CDR3 sequence (DNA): TGTGCCAGCAGTTACGAGGGCAATCAGCCCCAGCATTTT. It yields the protein CASSYEGNQPQHF.

Remarks on this clonotype: This may stem from a read error, because a much larger clone lies one nucleotide away. The V and J genes are TRBV10-3 and TRBJ2-1; the match to TRBD2 covers 7 bases. This CDR3 has 14 amino acids. Germline CDR1 and CDR2: ENHRY and SYGVKD. The CDR3 loop reads CASSESRAGNEQFF. In DNA, the CDR3 is TGTGCCAGCAGTGAGTCGCGAGCGGGGAATGAGCAGTTCTTC.

Of note for this clonotype: A much larger clone lies a single base off, so this may be a read error. The rearrangement joins TRBV5-6 to TRBJ2-3, with 12 nucleotides matching TRBD2. This CDR3 region has 17 residues. The germline V gene encodes CDR1 SGHDT and CDR2 YYEEEE. The CDR3 DNA is TGTGCCCGCAGCTTGTTGGGACTAGCGGGCTACACAGATACGCAGTATTTT. This gives the protein CARSLLGLAGYTDTQYF.